What follows describes a single TCR beta chain. Its antigen target is currently unknown. Per-base quality was not reported, and no clone a single base away is much larger than it. The data stem from a study of blood T cells in healthy people across ages (dated by TCRdb to about 2015). Regarding the study in general: In model experiments, template switching captured about one uniquely barcoded TCR beta cDNA molecule for every two T cells. The donors were divided into four age groups: young (average about 15 years), middle-aged (approximately 41), aged (under 70) and long-lived (82). The study analyzed two additional independent replicas of 1 million unique cDNA reads from the same blood draw for two donors, one aged 18 to 30 and one aged 80 or older. Age-related changes in TCR beta repertoire diversity were measured in the study by deep sequencing normalized with unique cDNA molecular identifiers. Findings and caveats that apply to the study as a whole: Since profiling was done on bulk unsorted PBMCs, naive and antigen-experienced compartments could not be conclusively compared. Because the CMV infection status of the donors was unknown, age-related changes in expanded clonotypes may potentially have been confounded. Observed TCR beta diversity per million T cells fell roughly linearly with age, and a significant reduction was already apparent by age approximately 40. Estimates of total diversity based on one million sequenced T cells were regarded as lower bounds and as underestimates. Compared with the aged group, the long-lived group had more naive CD4+ T cells, fewer expanded clones and increased TCR diversity, a pattern suggesting age selection. A strong correlation was found between observed TCR beta diversity and the percentage of naive T cells measured by flow cytometry.

Library preparation was by 5' RACE. Sequencer: Illumina HiSeq 2500. A second PCR of about 7 to 12 cycles was run with a J-beta primer mix and a sample-barcoded 5' primer. Each TCR beta cDNA molecule received a unique molecular identifier from a template-switch 5' adaptor carrying 12 random nucleotides. Each sample yielded at least 2.5 million CDR3-containing paired-end reads. First-strand cDNA synthesis was performed from all RNA using the Mint cDNA synthesis kit, with priming by a TRBC-specific oligonucleotide. Following uracil-DNA glycosylase treatment, a first 18-cycle PCR with universal primers M1SS and BC2_uni_R was performed on all cDNA. Per the authors' processing: Each sample was normalized by randomly selecting 1 million high-quality reads, each carrying a distinct molecular identifier. Reads with shared molecular identifiers were discarded instead of being binned into consensus sequences. MiTCR, run with a Q25 quality threshold and the strictest error-elimination algorithm, handled CDR3 identification, clonotype clustering and error correction. A nonparametric unseen species model with Euler transformation was used to estimate a lower bound on total TCR beta diversity. Through fastp at Q25 and MiXCR, TCRdb rebuilt clones from the public reads, retaining in-frame beta chains. CDR3 protein sequences are deduplicated, and each keeps its most common genes and DNA. The V and J calls and clone size come from TCRdb's table, not from the authors' own analysis. The sample table contains roughly 1 million distinct CDR3 sequences; only one count was recorded for approximately 26% of them. About 0.8% of the sample belongs to the ten largest clones.

V is shortened by 3 bases, J by 7 bases, and the region joining them spans 18 bases. Looking up the germline V gene yields CDR1 ENHRY and CDR2 SYGVKD. Reading from cysteine to phenylalanine, the CDR3 counts 15 amino acids. Only the CDR3 DNA is retained, 45 bases long and in frame from the first base. Systemically healthy Caucasian individuals from Russia, around 38 in total and aged roughly 6 to 90 years, were included as donors. Roughly 9.5 milliliters of peripheral blood were drawn from each donor into EDTA-treated Vacutainer tubes. Ficoll-Paque density-gradient centrifugation was used to isolate PBMCs, with at least 6.5 million per sample. Trizol reagent was used to extract total RNA from PBMCs, with at least 5 micrograms per sample. Naive CD45RAhigh/CD27high T cell percentages were measured by flow cytometry on a PBMC aliquot from every donor. These data also formed part of another study, on T cells of mothers and their children. The second study's authors report: Nine systemically healthy Caucasian individuals served as donors, namely three mothers together with their six children. cDNA synthesis consumed the entire amount of extracted RNA, loaded at 1.5 ug RNA in each 15 ul reaction. In the second PCR, the M1S primer introduced both the sample barcodes and 2-4 random nucleotides. Each mother yielded over 10 million TCR beta CDR3 reads and each child some 3 million reads. Thymic selection shapes the output of TCR recombination in a similar way in related and unrelated pairs, and inherited differences have a minor effect. Related mother-child pairs always showed normalized repertoire overlap that was slightly higher than in unrelated mother-child pairs, though the difference was never significant. Persistent microchimeric T cell clones were not detected, at a sensitivity of 95 to 100 clones per million clonotypes. The study used deep NGS to compare TCR beta repertoires of mothers and children, seeking features distinguishing related mother-child pairs from unrelated individuals. Mothers averaged roughly 40 +/- 4 years of age and children averaged approximately 12 +/- 4 years. Libraries were sequenced on Illumina HiSeq 2000 with 100+100 nt paired-end reads after adapter ligation with NEBNext reagents. To prevent cross-contamination, the mother and child libraries were prepared one month apart and sequenced in separate runs. For each donor, between about 450,000 and 2,300,000 distinct TCR beta clonotypes were identified. Naive TCR beta clonotypes were estimated from low-frequency clonotypes matched to each donor's FACS-determined naive share, without sorting.

This receptor chain uses TRBV10-3 and TRBJ1-1; no D gene is confidently identified. The sequence derives from a girl under 10 years old in good health. Sequenced sample: blood. The nucleotide sequence reads TGTGCCATCAGTGATTCTTCCGAGTCGGGGAATGAAGCTTTCTTT. This gives the protein CAISDSSESGNEAFF.